This TCR beta chain was sequenced for a study of T cells after posttransplantation cyclophosphamide. Profiling relied on immunoSEQ multiplex PCR, and the TCRdb table lists in-frame clones only, not all of them. The sample consists of about 12,000 clones, around 2.1% of them appearing once. A marrow graft followed busulfan-fludarabine conditioning, with cyclophosphamide on days +3 and +4. V was shortened by 1 base and J by 5 bases, with 7 bases between the two germline ends. Germline V CDR1 and CDR2: SGHRS, YFSETQ. CDR3 length: 13 residues. This clone was found a few times. The clonotype was recovered from a male patient between 25 and 40 years old who received an allogeneic stem cell transplant from a related donor, was CMV-positive, and had no GVHD. The graft donor may account for some of the T cells. The specimen was PBMCs, collected after allogeneic stem cell transplant with posttransplant cyclophosphamide. V is TRBV5-1 and J is TRBJ1-5, with D maybe TRBD1 (5 bases). CDR3 coding DNA: TGCGCCAGCAGCTTGACGGGGGATCAGCCCCAGCATTTT. It specifies CASSLTGDQPQHF. The variable domain in full, with the rest retrieved from reference TRBV5-1 and TRBJ1-5, is KAGVTQTPRYLIKTRGQQVTLSCSPISGHRSVSWYQQTPGQGLQFLFEYFSETQRNKGNFPGRFSGRQFSNSRSEMNVSTLELGDSALYLCASSLTGDQPQHFGDGTRLSIL.